This TCR beta chain was captured in a study of blood T cell repertoires in COVID-19. At the level of the study: Samples taken during acute and convalescent COVID-19 were collected in the United States, Italy and Spain. Nucleic acid was either cDNA or gDNA, and it came from T cells, B-cell-depleted T cells, or PBMCs.

As originally analysed: Quantification of nucleated cells was approximated via reference gene primer amplification. Sequencing was performed with immunoSEQ multiplex PCR; in TCRdb, only in-frame clones are kept and a portion is missing. D and trimming come from the DNA, and the V and J calls and clone size come from that table. In the table there are about 120,000 clones, 90% of which are singletons. CDR3 size: 15 residues. V gave up 1 base and J gave up 1 base, with 5 bases separating them. Germline loops: CDR1 LGHDT, CDR2 YNNKEL (reference sequence). The sample taken for sequencing was peripheral blood. This clonotype was sampled from a human donor with active COVID-19. The donor label of this sample is uncertain. V gene TRBV3-1 (or the pseudogene TRBV3-2) combines with J gene TRBJ2-6; D unresolved. The CDR3 region is CASSQVASGANVLTF. Written as DNA, the CDR3 is TGTGCCAGCAGCCAAGTAGCATCTGGGGCCAACGTCCTGACTTTC.